This is a list of T cell receptor beta chains from one sample in a study of T cells in Graves' hyperthyroidism and ophthalmopathy. TCRdb re-analysed the multiplex PCR reads in MiXCR, keeping a single row per CDR3 protein. The sample holds about 480,000 distinct CDR3 sequences, around 22% seen once. The sample was blood. These receptors came from a woman aged 25 to 45 with Graves' ophthalmopathy. CDR3s include the opening cysteine and the closing phenylalanine or tryptophan. A D gene is named only where the DNA matches it firmly. Clone size appears in some rows only: once, few, many, or a class for an expanded clone.

>TRBJ2-5|TRBV12-3/TRBV12-4|.|.
CASSLVSKQETQYF
TGTGCCAGCAGTTTGGTCAGCAAACAAGAGACCCAGTACTTC
>TRBJ2-2|TRBV27|TRBD1|many
CASNGQGFGELFF
TGTGCCAGCAATGGACAGGGTTTCGGGGAGCTGTTTTTT
>TRBJ1-3|TRBV27|.|many
CASSPDSRGGNTIYF
TGTGCCAGCAGCCCCGACTCACGGGGAGGAAACACCATATATTTT
>TRBJ2-5|TRBV15|.|many
CATSSGTQYQETQYF
TGTGCCACCAGCAGTGGGACTCAGTACCAAGAGACCCAGTACTTC
>TRBJ1-1|TRBV20-1|.|many
CSAREGPTEAFF
TGCAGTGCTAGGGAAGGGCCCACTGAAGCTTTCTTT
>TRBJ2-7|TRBV20-1|.|few
CSAPPLSQDYEQYF
TGCAGTGCCCCCCCATTAAGCCAGGACTACGAGCAGTACTTC
>TRBJ1-2|TRBV9|.|many
CASSEHDVVYGYTF
TGTGCCAGCAGCGAACACGACGTAGTCTATGGCTACACCTTC
>TRBJ2-2|TRBV6-1|.|.
CASLDGNTGELFF
TGTGCCAGCCTTGACGGTAACACCGGGGAGCTGTTTTTT
>TRBJ2-7|TRBV4-1|.|many
CASSHLGGSYEQYF
TGCGCCAGCAGCCACCTTGGGGGGAGCTACGAGCAGTACTTC
>TRBJ2-2|TRBV6-1|TRBD1|many
CASKTGQGRTGELFF
TGTGCCAGCAAAACGGGACAGGGAAGAACCGGGGAGCTGTTTTTT
>TRBJ2-5|TRBV5-1|.|many
CASRQDQETQYF
TGCGCCAGTCGACAGGACCAAGAGACCCAGTACTTC
>TRBJ2-7|TRBV28|TRBD1|many
CASSGTGPGEQYF
TGTGCCAGCAGTGGGACAGGGCCTGGGGAGCAGTACTTC
>TRBJ1-1|TRBV11-1|TRBD1|many
CASSLATGANTEAFF
TGTGCCAGCAGCTTAGCTACAGGGGCGAACACTGAAGCTTTCTTT
>TRBJ2-7|TRBV6-1|TRBD1|many
CASSPDRVGHEQYF
TGTGCCAGCAGTCCGGACAGGGTTGGCCACGAGCAGTACTTC
>TRBJ2-7|TRBV6-1|TRBD2|.
CASNVVAGEGGEQYF
TGTGCCAGCAACGTAGTAGCGGGAGAAGGTGGCGAGCAGTACTTC
>TRBJ2-7|TRBV6-1|.|many
CASSQMGSGGYEQYF
TGTGCCAGCAGTCAAATGGGGTCAGGGGGGTACGAGCAGTACTTC
>TRBJ1-5|TRBV6-1|TRBD1|few
CASSDTGGWGGPQHF
TGTGCCAGCAGCGACACAGGGGGATGGGGTGGACCCCAGCATTTT
>TRBJ1-1|TRBV2|TRBD1|many
CASRRSGTGLPEAFF
TGTGCCAGCAGAAGAAGTGGGACAGGGTTACCTGAAGCTTTCTTT
>TRBJ2-5|TRBV30|TRBD1|many
CAWRDRPRGTQYF
TGTGCCTGGAGGGACAGGCCGAGGGGGACCCAGTACTTC
>TRBJ1-2|TRBV12-3/TRBV12-4|.|.
CASSIDLGYTF
TGTGCCAGCAGTATTGACCTGGGCTACACCTTC
>TRBJ2-7|TRBV19|.|many
CELKTLSYEQYF
TGTGAACTGAAGACCCTCTCCTACGAGCAGTACTTC
>TRBJ2-2|TRBV3-1|.|.
CASSQESGPYFSGELFF
TGTGCCAGCAGCCAAGAATCTGGGCCCTATTTCTCCGGGGAGCTGTTTTTT
>TRBJ1-1|TRBV14|.|many
CASSQAQYRGGKKNTEAFF
TGTGCCAGCAGCCAAGCCCAATACCGCGGGGGCAAAAAGAACACTGAAGCTTTCTTT
>TRBJ2-7|TRBV11-2|TRBD1|.
CASSYGSRAGGSYEQYF
TGTGCCAGCAGCTACGGTTCGAGGGCAGGGGGCTCCTACGAGCAGTACTTC
>TRBJ2-7|TRBV6-2/TRBV6-3|.|.
CASSYGWSYEQYF
TGTGCCAGCAGTTATGGATGGTCCTACGAGCAGTACTTC
>TRBJ2-5|TRBV7-9|.|many
CASSLMAETQYF
TGTGCCAGCAGCTTAATGGCGGAGACCCAGTACTTC
>TRBJ1-2|TRBV6-5|.|many
CASSYSGDGYGYTF
TGTGCCAGCAGTTACTCGGGGGACGGCTATGGCTACACCTTC
>TRBJ2-2|TRBV24-1|.|many
CATSSRRVANTGELFF
TGTGCCACCAGTTCCCGCCGGGTGGCGAACACCGGGGAGCTGTTTTTT
>TRBJ2-7|TRBV12-3/TRBV12-4|TRBD1|many
CASSLQTGVGDEQYF
TGTGCCAGCAGTCTTCAAACAGGGGTAGGAGACGAGCAGTACTTC
>TRBJ1-2|TRBV7-2|.|few
CASSLRQGGDYGYTF
TGTGCCAGCAGCTTACGGCAGGGTGGGGACTATGGCTACACCTTC
>TRBJ2-5|TRBV20-1|.|many
CSARLGGETQYF
TGCAGTGCTAGATTGGGGGGAGAGACCCAGTACTTC
>TRBJ1-5|TRBV30|TRBD1|.
CAWSRWDRGQNQPQHF
TGTGCCTGGAGTCGATGGGACAGGGGCCAAAATCAGCCCCAGCATTTT
>TRBJ1-2|TRBV6-1|.|.
CASSEFADLPGYTF
TGTGCCAGCAGTGAATTTGCCGATCTTCCCGGCTACACCTTC
>TRBJ2-2|TRBV4-1|TRBD2|.
CASSQGRLAGGETGELFF
TGCGCCAGCAGCCAGGGTAGACTAGCGGGGGGAGAGACCGGGGAGCTGTTTTTT
>TRBJ1-5|TRBV12-3/TRBV12-4|TRBD1|few
CASSLGQVGNQPQHF
TGTGCCAGCAGCCTGGGACAGGTCGGGAATCAGCCCCAGCATTTT
>TRBJ2-2|TRBV25-1|.|.
CASSGTASVGELFF
TGTGCCAGCAGTGGAACGGCTTCCGTCGGGGAGCTGTTTTTT
>TRBJ2-5|TRBV7-2|.|many
CASSFPARQTQYF
TGTGCCAGCAGCTTTCCCGCCCGCCAGACCCAGTACTTC
>TRBJ2-2|TRBV29-1|.|.
CSVALYTGELFF
TGCAGCGTTGCCCTATACACCGGGGAGCTGTTTTTT
>TRBJ1-1|TRBV5-1|TRBD1|many
CASSRMTGATEAFF
TGCGCCAGCAGCCGGATGACAGGGGCCACTGAAGCTTTCTTT
>TRBJ2-5|TRBV28|.|.
CASRGGRQGGSETQYF
TGTGCCAGCAGAGGAGGGAGGCAGGGAGGCTCGGAGACCCAGTACTTC
>TRBJ1-3|TRBV12-3/TRBV12-4|TRBD1|many
CASSLRQGAGNTIYF
TGTGCCAGCAGTTTGAGACAGGGGGCTGGAAACACCATATATTTT
>TRBJ1-2|TRBV24-1|.|.
CATSENGYGYTF
TGTGCCACCAGTGAAAACGGCTATGGCTACACCTTC
>TRBJ2-3|TRBV4-2|.|.
CASSQDAAMRADTQYF
TGTGCCAGCAGCCAAGATGCCGCCATGAGGGCAGATACGCAGTATTTT
>TRBJ1-1|TRBV20-1|TRBD1|.
CSARRPGTGVEAFF
TGCAGTGCTAGGCGGCCAGGGACAGGAGTTGAAGCTTTCTTT
>TRBJ1-2|TRBV12-3/TRBV12-4|.|.
CASSSVRSSGYTF
TGTGCCAGCAGCTCCGTACGTTCCAGTGGCTACACCTTC